What follows are 8 T cell receptor beta chains derived from one specimen sequenced in a study of shared T cell receptors in the human thymus. Libraries were prepared by immunoSEQ multiplex PCR; TCRdb keeps only in-frame clonotypes and omits some of them. Among 720,000 or so clones listed, 70% to 90% were seen once. These records were also assigned to another study, of human thymus T cells.

The sample comprised thymocytes. The receptors here all came from a girl under two years old with a congenital heart defect.

This chain links TRBV27 with TRBJ2-3; 8 nucleotides match TRBD1. V dropped 5 bases and J dropped 3; count of bases not matched to a gene: 10. Germline V gene sequence: CDR1 MNHEY, CDR2 SMNVEV (reference sequence). The length of the CDR3 is 16 residues. DNA of the CDR3: TGTGCCAGCAGTAACAGACAGGGGATCCGGACAGATACGCAGTATTTT. It specifies CASSNRQGIRTDTQYF.

The chain uses TRBV5-5 and TRBJ2-2; D perhaps matches TRBD2 (5 bases). The CDR3 has 14 residues. CDR1 is SGHKS and CDR2 is YYEKEE in the germline V gene (reference sequence). Trimming cost V 0 bases and J 8 bases, with 11 bases left between them. CDR3 coding DNA: TGTGCCAGCAGCTTGGTTGGGCGGGCGGGGGAGCTGTTTTTT. Protein: CASSLVGRAGELFF.

In its sample, this clone was seen a few times. This chain links TRBV27 with TRBJ2-2, with a possible D match to TRBD1 (7 bases). The CDR3 spans 19 residues. The V and J ends lost 8 bases and 4 bases respectively, with 29 bases between them. Germline V lookup: CDR1 MNHEY, CDR2 SMNVEV (reference sequence). CDR3 coding DNA: TGTGCCAGCTACAGACAACCGAAGGGGGCGGGGTCCGGCACCGGGGAGCTGTTTTTT. This gives the protein CASYRQPKGAGSGTGELFF.

The chain couples TRBV4-3 to TRBJ1-2, with D possibly matching TRBD1 (5 bases). This CDR3 has 15 residues. V was clipped by 5 bases and J by 8 bases, with 21 bases between them. The germline V gene has CDR1 LGHNA and CDR2 YSLEER. The CDR3 here is CASSSQVGPYGGYTF. The CDR3 DNA follows: TGCGCCAGCAGCTCCCAGGTGGGGCCTTACGGAGGCTACACCTTC.

This chain uses TRBV15 with TRBJ2-3, with TRBD1 matching 8 bases. CDR1 is LNHNV, CDR2 YYDKDF, per germline (reference sequence). The CDR3 covers 14 residues. The V and J ends lost 1 base and 8 bases, in that order; junction bases with no gene match: 5. CDR3 nucleotide sequence: TGTGCCACCAGCAGAGCCCCAGACAGGGGTACGCAGTATTTT. Translated: CATSRAPDRGTQYF.

CDR3 DNA: TGTGCCAGCAGTTACTCGCCAGGCAATCAGCCCCAGCATTTT. It is translated as CASSYSPGNQPQHF. The chain combines TRBV6-5 with TRBJ1-5; no definite D call. The CDR3 loop spans 14 amino acids. Germline V gene lookup returns CDR1 MNHEY and CDR2 SVGAGI. The V gene lost 0 bases and the J gene lost 2 bases, with 5 bases spanning the gap.

This chain links TRBV10-3 with TRBJ2-1; 7 bases are shared with TRBD2. V gave up 7 bases and J gave up 6 bases; unmatched junction bases: 12. The CDR3 has 15 amino acids. Germline V gene lookup returns CDR1 ENHRY and CDR2 SYGVKD. Here the CDR3 reads CAINRGEGSVNEQFF. The CDR3 DNA reads as TGTGCCATCAATCGGGGGGAGGGGTCGGTCAATGAGCAGTTCTTC.

This sequence joins TRBV30 and TRBJ2-3, with 9 bases aligning to TRBD2. The CDR3 is 17 amino acids. Germline CDR1 is GTSNPN and CDR2 is SVGIG (reference sequence). The V and J ends lost 0 bases and 4 bases, in that order; junction bases with no gene match: 11. The CDR3 here is CAWSVRGSGGLPDTQYF. The CDR3 coding sequence is TGTGCCTGGAGTGTACGCGGTAGCGGGGGTTTACCAGATACGCAGTATTTT.